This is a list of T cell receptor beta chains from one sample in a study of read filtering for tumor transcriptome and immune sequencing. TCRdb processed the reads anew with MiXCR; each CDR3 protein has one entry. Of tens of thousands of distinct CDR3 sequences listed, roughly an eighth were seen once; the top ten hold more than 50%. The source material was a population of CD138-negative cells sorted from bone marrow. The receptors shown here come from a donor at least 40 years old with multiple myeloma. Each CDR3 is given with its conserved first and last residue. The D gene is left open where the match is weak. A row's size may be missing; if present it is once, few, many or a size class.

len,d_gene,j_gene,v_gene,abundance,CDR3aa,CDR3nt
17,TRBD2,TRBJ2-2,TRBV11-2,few,CASSIELVAGLTGELFF,TGTGCCAGCAGCATAGAACTAGTAGCGGGATTGACCGGGGAGCTGTTTTTT
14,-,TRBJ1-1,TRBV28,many,CATWTFYEDTEAFF,TGTGCCACATGGACCTTCTACGAGGACACTGAAGCTTTCTTT
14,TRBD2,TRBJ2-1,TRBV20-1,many,CSALALAGYNEQFF,TGCAGTGCTCTAGCATTAGCGGGTTACAATGAGCAGTTCTTC
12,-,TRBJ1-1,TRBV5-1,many,CASAEVNTEAFF,TGCGCCAGCGCGGAGGTGAACACTGAAGCTTTCTTT
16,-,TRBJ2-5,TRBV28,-,CASSLWLASEREAQYF,TGTGCCAGCAGTTTATGGCTAGCGTCGGAAAGGGAGGCCCAGTACTTC
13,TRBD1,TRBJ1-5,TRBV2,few,CASGTGGTQPQHF,TGTGCCAGTGGGACAGGGGGGACTCAGCCCCAGCATTTT
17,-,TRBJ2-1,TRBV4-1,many,CASSQEPGLSSYNEQFF,TGCGCCAGCAGCCAAGAACCAGGGCTGAGCTCCTACAATGAGCAGTTCTTC
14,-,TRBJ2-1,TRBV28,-,CASRESKRVDEQFF,TGTGCCAGCAGGGAATCGAAGAGGGTCGATGAGCAGTTCTTC
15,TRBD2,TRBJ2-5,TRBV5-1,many,CASSNELALPETQYF,TGCGCCAGCAGCAATGAACTAGCGCTACCGGAGACCCAGTACTTC
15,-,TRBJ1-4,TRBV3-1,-,CPSSRGARANEKLFF,TGTCCCAGCAGCCGGGGGGCAAGGGCGAATGAAAAACTGTTTTTT
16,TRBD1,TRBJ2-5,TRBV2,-,CASTIFGQGAGGTQYF,TGTGCCAGCACCATTTTTGGACAGGGGGCGGGAGGGACCCAGTACTTC
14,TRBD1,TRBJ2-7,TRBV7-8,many,CASSLGQGGAEQYF,TGTGCCAGCAGCTTAGGACAGGGGGGGGCTGAGCAGTACTTC
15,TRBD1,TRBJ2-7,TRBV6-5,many,CASSFRGTGAYEQYF,TGTGCCAGCAGTTTCCGAGGGACAGGGGCCTACGAGCAGTACTTC
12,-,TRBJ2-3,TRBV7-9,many,CASTGPSDTQYF,TGTGCCAGCACCGGGCCCTCCGATACGCAGTATTTT
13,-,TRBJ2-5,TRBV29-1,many,CSPPEDRQETQYF,TGCAGCCCCCCTGAGGACAGACAAGAGACCCAGTACTTC
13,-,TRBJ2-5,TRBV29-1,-,CSVEYGRSRTQYF,TGCAGCGTTGAATACGGCAGGAGTAGGACCCAGTACTTC
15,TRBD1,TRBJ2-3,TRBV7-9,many,CASSLGQGQVDTQYF,TGTGCCAGCAGCTTGGGACAGGGCCAGGTAGATACGCAGTATTTT
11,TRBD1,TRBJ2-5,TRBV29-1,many,CSVEDREAQYF,TGCAGCGTGGAGGACAGGGAGGCCCAGTACTTC
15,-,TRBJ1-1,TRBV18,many,CASSPGTNLNTEAFF,TGTGCCAGCTCACCAGGGACAAACTTGAACACTGAAGCTTTCTTT
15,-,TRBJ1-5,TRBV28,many,CASSRVGPDNQPQHF,TGTGCCAGTTCTCGTGTCGGGCCGGACAATCAGCCCCAGCATTTT
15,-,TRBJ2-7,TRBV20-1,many,CSARDRGGVSYEQYF,TGCAGTGCTAGGGATAGAGGAGGGGTCTCCTACGAGCAGTACTTC
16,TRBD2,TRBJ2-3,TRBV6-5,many,CASSLYSGIAGNTQYF,TGTGCCAGCAGTTTGTATAGCGGGATAGCAGGAAATACGCAGTATTTT
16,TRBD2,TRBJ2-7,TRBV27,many,CASSLGLAGTSYEQYF,TGTGCCAGCAGTTTAGGACTAGCGGGGACCTCCTACGAGCAGTACTTC
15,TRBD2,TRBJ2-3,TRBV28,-,CASPPPSGYTDTQYF,TGTGCCAGCCCCCCCCCTAGCGGGTACACAGATACGCAGTATTTT
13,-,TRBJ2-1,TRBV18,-,CASSPPGWNGQFF,TGTGCCAGCTCACCACCAGGCTGGAATGGGCAGTTCTTC
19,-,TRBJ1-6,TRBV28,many,CASSLSDTYSYSYNSPLHF,TGTGCCAGCAGTTTATCGGACACCTACTCCTACTCCTATAATTCACCCCTCCACTTT
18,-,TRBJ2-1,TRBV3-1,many,CASSQDLGAGRMGDEQFF,TGTGCCAGCAGCCAAGATCTTGGGGCCGGGCGGATGGGCGATGAGCAGTTCTTC
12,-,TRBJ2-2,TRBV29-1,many,CSVVVGYGELFF,TGCAGCGTCGTGGTAGGGTACGGGGAGCTGTTTTTT
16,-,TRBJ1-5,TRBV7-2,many,CASSFGSGTSNQPQHF,TGTGCCAGCAGCTTCGGATCCGGGACCTCAAATCAGCCCCAGCATTTT